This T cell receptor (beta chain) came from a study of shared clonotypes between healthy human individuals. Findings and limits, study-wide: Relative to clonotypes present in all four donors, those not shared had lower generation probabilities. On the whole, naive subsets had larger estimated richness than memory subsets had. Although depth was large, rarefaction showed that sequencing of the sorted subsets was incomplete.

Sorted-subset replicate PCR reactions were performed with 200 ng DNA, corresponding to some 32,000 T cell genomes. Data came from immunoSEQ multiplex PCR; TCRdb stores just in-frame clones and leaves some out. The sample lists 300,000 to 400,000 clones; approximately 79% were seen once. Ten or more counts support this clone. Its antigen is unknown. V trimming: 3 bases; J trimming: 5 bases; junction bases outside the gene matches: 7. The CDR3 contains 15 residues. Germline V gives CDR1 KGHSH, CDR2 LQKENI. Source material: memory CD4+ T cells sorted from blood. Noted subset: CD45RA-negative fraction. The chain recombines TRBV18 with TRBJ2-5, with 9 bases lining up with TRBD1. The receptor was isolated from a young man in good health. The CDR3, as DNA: TGTGCCAGCTCACCCTACAGGGGGCAAGTGGAGACCCAGTACTTC. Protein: CASSPYRGQVETQYF.